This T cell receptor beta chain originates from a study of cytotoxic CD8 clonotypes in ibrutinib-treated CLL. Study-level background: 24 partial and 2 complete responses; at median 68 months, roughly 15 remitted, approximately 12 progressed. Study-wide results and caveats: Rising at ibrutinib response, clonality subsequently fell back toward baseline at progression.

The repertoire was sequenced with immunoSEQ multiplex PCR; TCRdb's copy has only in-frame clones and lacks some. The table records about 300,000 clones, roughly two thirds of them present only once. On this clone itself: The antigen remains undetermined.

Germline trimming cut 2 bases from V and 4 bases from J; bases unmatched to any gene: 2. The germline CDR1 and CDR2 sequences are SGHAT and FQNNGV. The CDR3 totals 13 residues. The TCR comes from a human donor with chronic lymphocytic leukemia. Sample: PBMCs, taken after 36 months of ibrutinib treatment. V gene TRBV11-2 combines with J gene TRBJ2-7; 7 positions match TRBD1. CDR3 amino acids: CASSLWDRYEQYF. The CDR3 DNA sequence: TGTGCCAGCAGCTTATGGGACAGATACGAGCAGTACTTC.